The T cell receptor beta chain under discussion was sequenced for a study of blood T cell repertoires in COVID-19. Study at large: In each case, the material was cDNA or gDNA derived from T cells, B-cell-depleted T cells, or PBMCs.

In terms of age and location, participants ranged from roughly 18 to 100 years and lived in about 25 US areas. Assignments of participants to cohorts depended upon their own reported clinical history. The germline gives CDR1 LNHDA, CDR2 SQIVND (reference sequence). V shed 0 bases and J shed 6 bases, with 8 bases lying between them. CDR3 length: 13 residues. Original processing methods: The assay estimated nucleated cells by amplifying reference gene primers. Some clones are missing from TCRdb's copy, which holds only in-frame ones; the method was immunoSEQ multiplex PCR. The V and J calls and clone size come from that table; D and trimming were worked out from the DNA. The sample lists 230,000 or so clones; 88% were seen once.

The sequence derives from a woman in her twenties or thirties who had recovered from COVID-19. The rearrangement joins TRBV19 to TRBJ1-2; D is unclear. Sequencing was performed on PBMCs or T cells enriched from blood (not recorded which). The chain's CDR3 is CASSIDRKNGYTF. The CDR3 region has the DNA TGTGCCAGTAGTATAGACAGGAAAAATGGCTACACCTTC.